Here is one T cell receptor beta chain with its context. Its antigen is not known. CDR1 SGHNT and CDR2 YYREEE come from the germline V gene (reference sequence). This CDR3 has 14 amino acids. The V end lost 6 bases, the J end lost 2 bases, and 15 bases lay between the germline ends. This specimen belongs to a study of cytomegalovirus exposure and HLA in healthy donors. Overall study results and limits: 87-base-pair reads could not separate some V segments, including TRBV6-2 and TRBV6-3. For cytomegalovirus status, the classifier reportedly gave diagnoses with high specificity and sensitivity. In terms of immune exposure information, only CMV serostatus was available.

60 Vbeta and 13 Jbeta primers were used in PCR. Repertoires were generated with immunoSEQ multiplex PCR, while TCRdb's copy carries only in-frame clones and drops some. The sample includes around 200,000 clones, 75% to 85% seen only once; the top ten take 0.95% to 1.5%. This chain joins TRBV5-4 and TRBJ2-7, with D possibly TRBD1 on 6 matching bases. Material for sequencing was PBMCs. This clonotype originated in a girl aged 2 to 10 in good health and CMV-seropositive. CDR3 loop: CASTYDRLAYEQYF. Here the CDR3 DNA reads TGTGCCAGCACCTATGACAGGTTAGCCTACGAGCAGTACTTC.